Included here is one T cell receptor (beta chain) sequence, with context. Its target is unknown. Sequence at one end of the junction differs from germline and may be a read error. The repertoire was sequenced with immunoSEQ multiplex PCR; TCRdb's copy has only in-frame clones and lacks some. The data contain about 170,000 clones, about nine tenths of them seen just once; the ten biggest clones take up 1.5% to 2%. This record comes from a study of T cell responses to AZD1222 COVID-19 vaccine. General study points: Following two doses of AZD1222, Spike-specific TCR breadth and depth rose. Of the AZD1222 recipients, only six or seven were seropositive at baseline. Spike-wide coverage was observed for vaccine-associated CD4 TCRs, with dominant responses at 160-218 and 743-854. Most donors were white British, females outnumbered males, and clonal diversity was possibly underestimated.

The CDR3 consists of 15 residues. Germline loops: CDR1 SSHAT, CDR2 FNYEAQ (reference sequence). The chain is built from TRBV7-7 and TRBJ2-1, with 10 bases fitting TRBD1. This specimen was peripheral blood, taken on day 0 of AZD1222 vaccination. This TCR was sampled from an adult in good health. The CDR3, as DNA: TGTGCTAGCAGCTCCGGGACAGGGGTATCCAATGAGCAGTTCTTC. Protein product: CASSSGTGVSNEQFF. Full variable domain (remainder filled in from reference TRBV7-7 and TRBJ2-1): GAGVSQSPRYKVTKRGQDVTLRCDPISSHATLYWYQQALGQGPEFLTYFNYEAQPDKSGLPSDRFSAERPEGSISTLTIQRTEQRDSAMYRCASSSGTGVSNEQFFGPGTRLTVL.